These 18 T cell receptor beta chains share one sample of origin, sequenced in a study of cytomegalovirus exposure and HLA in healthy donors. The PCR made use of 60 Vbeta and 13 Jbeta primers. Libraries were prepared by immunoSEQ multiplex PCR; TCRdb keeps only in-frame clonotypes and omits some of them. The sample has fewer than 80,000 clones, about two thirds seen once; the top ten hold approximately 7%. The sample was PBMCs. These receptors were collected from a woman aged 50 to 60 in good health and CMV-seropositive.

The gene calls are TRBV27 and TRBJ1-5; TRBD1 matches 9 bases. The CDR3 is made up of 16 amino acids. Germline V gene sequence: CDR1 MNHEY, CDR2 SMNVEV (reference sequence). Unmatched junction bases numbered 7, after V lost 2 bases and J lost 5 bases. CDR3 loop: CASSLTPGQGDQPQHF. The CDR3 nucleotides are TGTGCCAGCAGTTTAACCCCGGGACAGGGAGATCAGCCCCAGCATTTT.

V is TRBV7-9 and J is TRBJ1-3; D is unclear. Germline V lookup: CDR1 SEHNR, CDR2 FQNEAQ (reference sequence). This CDR3 contains 14 residues. V lost 5 bases and J lost 0, with 8 bases in between. CDR3 in DNA: TGTGCCAGCAGCCTGGCTAGCTCTGGAAACACCATATATTTT. It yields the protein CASSLASSGNTIYF.

V gene TRBV11-2 combines with J gene TRBJ1-2, with D unclear. Germline CDR1 SGHAT, CDR2 FQNNGV. The CDR3 loop spans 15 amino acids. Trimming stripped 1 base from V and 2 bases from J, with 11 bases between. The CDR3 nucleotides are TGTGCCAGCAGCTTAGCTGGAGATTTAAACTATGGCTACACCTTC. Residues: CASSLAGDLNYGYTF.

As concerns this clone: As the CDR3 is not closed by the conserved phenylalanine or tryptophan, this likely results from a read error. Because the CDR3's place on the DNA is in doubt, the DNA is left out and the CDR3 is given as listed by TCRdb. The chain couples TRBV5-1 to TRBJ1-1; the table gives TRBD1 as D, unverified against the DNA. The germline V gene has CDR1 SGHRS and CDR2 YFSETQ. The length of the CDR3 is 16 amino acids, counting both ends. The CDR3 protein is CASSFGRDRLLRRSFL.

This chain uses TRBV6-5 with TRBJ2-1; D might be TRBD1 (6 bases). The CDR3 runs 14 residues. Looked up from germline, CDR1 is MNHEY and CDR2 is SVGAGI. Trimming stripped 0 bases from V and 6 bases from J, with 9 bases between. The CDR3 nucleotides read TGTGCCAGCAGTTACTCCTTAGGGGGCAATGAGCAGTTCTTC. It translates to CASSYSLGGNEQFF.

The V gene is TRBV1, the J gene TRBJ1-5; TRBD1 is the table's D call and was not checked against the DNA. TRBV1 is assigned pseudogene status. The CDR3 spans 13 residues. The CDR3 sequence: CTSSQGPLRSQHF. CDR3 nucleotides: TGCACCAGCAGCCAGGGGCCGCTTAGGTCCCAGCATTTT.

V usage is TRBV9 and J usage is TRBJ1-1, with D hard to call. Trimming removed 4 bases from V and 0 bases from J, with 10 bases in between. CDR3 length equals 14 residues. Germline loops: CDR1 SGDLS, CDR2 YYNGEE. CDR3 in amino acids: CASSPLSLNTEAFF. CDR3 DNA: TGTGCCAGCAGCCCTCTTTCCTTGAACACTGAAGCTTTCTTT.

This chain links TRBV28 with TRBJ1-1; 8 nucleotides match TRBD1. The V gene's germline CDR1 is MDHEN and CDR2 SYDVKM. This CDR3 comprises 14 residues. Trimming at V came to 7 bases and at J to 1 base, leaving 5 bases not matched to a gene. The CDR3 region has the DNA TGTGCCAGCATCCCGGACAGGGAGAACACTGAAGCTTTCTTT. Translating gives CASIPDRENTEAFF.

The CDR3 DNA reads TGTGCCACCAAGGGACAGATGAACACTGAAGCTTTCTTT. Translation: CATKGQMNTEAFF. The V call is TRBV28, the J call TRBJ1-1; 7 nucleotides line up with TRBD1. This CDR3 has 13 amino acids. The V segment lost 10 bases and the J segment 0 bases; nucleotides outside the gene matches: 5. Germline lookup yields CDR1 MDHEN and CDR2 SYDVKM.

This clone was counted only a few times. This rearrangement joins TRBV19 to TRBJ2-1; 8 bases match TRBD1. Trimming cost V 1 base and J 8 bases; bases outside gene matches: 4. Germline values: CDR1 LNHDA, CDR2 SQIVND (reference sequence). The CDR3 consists of 14 residues. As DNA, the CDR3 is TGTGCCAGTAGTATAGGGGAGACAGGGGATGAGCAGTTCTTC. Translated: CASSIGETGDEQFF.

This clone was recorded once. The chain joins TRBV2 to TRBJ2-1; 7 bases align to TRBD1. Trimming removed 11 bases from V and 9 bases from J; junction bases left unmatched: 7. Germline lookup yields CDR1 SNHLY and CDR2 FYNNEI. The CDR3 loop spans 11 amino acids. For the CDR3, the DNA is TGTGCCTCACAGGGGCCGGGTGAGCAGTTCTTC. Translation: CASQGPGEQFF. The full variable domain, in which reference TRBV2 and TRBJ2-1 provide the parts outside the CDR3, is EPEVTQTPSHQVTQMGQEVILRCVPISNHLYFYWYRQILGQKVEFLVSFYNNEISEKSEIFDDQFSVERPDGSNFTLKIRSTKLEDSAMYFCASQGPGEQFFGPGTRLTVL.

V and J are TRBV6-4 and TRBJ1-3; 7 bases line up with TRBD1. Germline V lookup: CDR1 MRHNA, CDR2 SNTAGT. The CDR3 totals 18 residues. V was clipped by 6 bases and J by 0 bases; unmatched bases: 14. The CDR3: CASRQPLQGPNSGNTIYF. DNA of the CDR3: TGTGCCAGCAGACAACCCCTACAGGGGCCCAACTCTGGAAACACCATATATTTT.

The chain uses TRBV9 and TRBJ2-4; D perhaps matches TRBD1 (7 bases). This CDR3 is 15 amino acids long. The V end was cut by 3 bases, the J end by 6 bases, with 16 bases between. Per germline, CDR1 SGDLS and CDR2 YYNGEE. The CDR3 sequence: CASSGLGTVGNIQYF. As DNA, the CDR3 is TGTGCCAGCAGCGGACTAGGGACAGTAGGAAACATTCAGTACTTC.

There are a few counts of this clone. This chain connects TRBV6-5 to TRBJ2-5; D call uncertain. CDR1 is MNHEY and CDR2 is SVGAGI in the germline V gene. This CDR3 comprises 13 residues. V shed 2 bases and J shed 5 bases, with 9 bases lying between them. The CDR3 spells CASSYGVRETQYF. The CDR3 DNA follows: TGTGCCAGCAGTTACGGTGTCAGGGAGACCCAGTACTTC.

The chain links TRBV4-2 to TRBJ2-1; D is unclear. V was trimmed by 0 bases and J by 9 bases, leaving 6 bases between them. There are 12 residues in the CDR3. From germline, CDR1 is LGHNA and CDR2 YNFKEQ. The CDR3 region is CASSQEVGEQFF. In nucleotides, the CDR3 is TGTGCCAGCAGCCAAGAGGTCGGTGAGCAGTTCTTC.

The chain joins TRBV2 to TRBJ2-1, with 8 bases fitting TRBD2. The CDR3 totals 15 residues. Germline assignment: CDR1 SNHLY and CDR2 FYNNEI. J gave up 6 bases and V 7 bases, and 11 bases lay outside the gene matches. The CDR3 region has the DNA TGTGCCAGCATCCTAGGGACTAGTGATGGCAATGAGCAGTTCTTC. This gives the protein CASILGTSDGNEQFF.

The J gene is TRBJ2-2, the V gene TRBV5-8; 7 bases align to TRBD1. Germline CDR1 and CDR2: SGHTS and YDEGEE. Losses at the gene ends were 3 bases for V and 4 bases for J; bases not matched to a gene: 6. This CDR3 contains 15 residues. CDR3 DNA sequence: TGTGCCAGCAGCTACCGAGGGGGCGGCACCGGGGAGCTGTTTTTT. This gives the protein CASSYRGGGTGELFF.

This clone has only one observation. The chain has TRBV7-3 and TRBJ2-3, with D perhaps TRBD1 (9 bases). Trimming took 6 bases from V and 6 from J, leaving 22 bases between them. This CDR3 is 16 amino acids long. The germline gives CDR1 SGHTA, CDR2 FQGTGA. The CDR3 here is CASSPKTGGGGDTQYF. CDR3 sequence (DNA): TGTGCCAGCAGTCCGAAAACAGGGGGCGGGGGGGATACGCAGTATTTT.